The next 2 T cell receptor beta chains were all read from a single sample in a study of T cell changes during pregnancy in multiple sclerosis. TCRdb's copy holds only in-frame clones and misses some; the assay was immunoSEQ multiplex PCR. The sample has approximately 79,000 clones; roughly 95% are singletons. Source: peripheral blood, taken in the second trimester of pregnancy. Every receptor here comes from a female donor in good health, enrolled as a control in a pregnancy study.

CDR3 bases: TGTGCCAGTAATTCGATTTTCGGGGTAGGGTATGGCTACACCTTC. Its translation is CASNSIFGVGYGYTF. This chain uses TRBV19 with TRBJ1-2; D not certain. The CDR3 length is 15 residues. With 7 bases removed from V and 5 bases from J, the gap between germline ends came to 20 bases. Germline CDR1 is LNHDA and CDR2 is SQIVND (reference sequence).

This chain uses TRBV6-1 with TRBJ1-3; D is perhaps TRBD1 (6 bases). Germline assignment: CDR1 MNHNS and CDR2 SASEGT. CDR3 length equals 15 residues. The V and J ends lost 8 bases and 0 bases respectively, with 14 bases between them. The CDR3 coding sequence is TGTGCCAGCGCCGACAGGATAGTCTCTGGAAACACCATATATTTT. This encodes CASADRIVSGNTIYF.